Listed below are T cell receptor beta chains from one sample, sequenced in a study of blood T cell repertoires in COVID-19. TCRdb keeps only in-frame clones here, not all; method: immunoSEQ multiplex PCR. In the table there are over 200,000 clones, approximately 84% of which are singletons. Sample: PBMCs or T cells enriched from blood (not recorded which). These receptors all stem from a man aged 55 to 70 who had recovered from COVID-19. Both conserved end residues are part of each CDR3. The order of the fields is clone size, D gene, J gene, V gene, CDR3 DNA, CDR3 protein. D genes are given only for firm matches. Clone sizes are given selectively: once, few, many, or a class where the clone is expanded.

size: -; D: TRBD1; J: TRBJ1-1; V: TRBV19; DNA: TGTGCCAGTAGTGTACAGGGGGGGAACACTGAAGCTTTCTTT; CDR3: CASSVQGGNTEAFF
size: -; D: -; J: TRBJ1-2; V: TRBV18; DNA: TGTGCCAGCTCACCTGCCCGGGATGGCTACACCTTC; CDR3: CASSPARDGYTF
size: -; D: -; J: TRBJ2-7; V: TRBV19; DNA: TGTGCCAGTAGTATAGCCTCCGGGTCCTACGAGCAGTACTTC; CDR3: CASSIASGSYEQYF
size: -; D: TRBD1; J: TRBJ2-2; V: TRBV5-5; DNA: TGTGCCAGCAGCTTGGCCGGGACAGGGTATTCCGGGGAGCTGTTTTTT; CDR3: CASSLAGTGYSGELFF
size: few; D: TRBD2; J: TRBJ2-5; V: TRBV7-8; DNA: TGTGCCAGCAGCTTTGGGTTAGCGGGGGGTGAGACCCAGTACTTC; CDR3: CASSFGLAGGETQYF
size: -; D: -; J: TRBJ1-5; V: TRBV6-2/TRBV6-3; DNA: TGTGCCAGCAGTAACGATCGGAGCAATCAGCCCCAGCATTTT; CDR3: CASSNDRSNQPQHF
size: -; D: TRBD2; J: TRBJ2-1; V: TRBV6-4; DNA: TGTGCCAGCAGTGACGAGAGCGGGGGGATGGGTGAGCAGTTCTTC; CDR3: CASSDESGGMGEQFF
size: -; D: -; J: TRBJ1-4; V: TRBV11-3; DNA: TGTGCCAGCAGCCTCGGACAGTTTAACGAAAAACTGTTTTTT; CDR3: CASSLGQFNEKLFF
size: -; D: TRBD1; J: TRBJ2-7; V: TRBV5-1; DNA: TGCGCCAGCAGCCCACCTACCGAGGACAGGGTTTTCTACGAGCAGTACTTC; CDR3: CASSPPTEDRVFYEQYF
size: once; D: TRBD2; J: TRBJ2-1; V: TRBV29-1; DNA: TGCAGCGTTGAAGGTTCTAGCGGGGGTGGGAATGAGCAGTTCTTC; CDR3: CSVEGSSGGGNEQFF
size: -; D: TRBD1; J: TRBJ2-5; V: TRBV7-2; DNA: TGTGCCAGCAGCGCGACAGGGGTAGGGGAGACCCAGTACTTC; CDR3: CASSATGVGETQYF
size: -; D: TRBD1; J: TRBJ2-3; V: TRBV7-9; DNA: TGTGCCAGCAGCCTAGGACAGGGGGATGGAGATACGCAGTATTTT; CDR3: CASSLGQGDGDTQYF
size: -; D: -; J: TRBJ1-2; V: TRBV6-2/TRBV6-3; DNA: TGTGCCAGCAGTTACTCGCAGGCCAATGGCTACACCTTC; CDR3: CASSYSQANGYTF
size: -; D: -; J: TRBJ1-5; V: TRBV11-2; DNA: TGTGCCAGCAGCTTGAGCCCAGGGCTCAATCAGCCCCAGCATTTT; CDR3: CASSLSPGLNQPQHF
size: -; D: -; J: TRBJ1-4; V: TRBV7-6; DNA: TGTGCCAGCAGCTTAGACGGTAGGACAGCACCAGAAAAACTGTTTTTT; CDR3: CASSLDGRTAPEKLFF
size: -; D: -; J: TRBJ2-7; V: TRBV5-1; DNA: TGCGCCAGCAGCCTGGGGGATGGGGCTGCCTACGAGCAGTACTTC; CDR3: CASSLGDGAAYEQYF
size: -; D: -; J: TRBJ2-1; V: TRBV9; DNA: TGTGCCAGCAGCGTAGGGACTACCCTCTACAATGAGCAGTTCTTC; CDR3: CASSVGTTLYNEQFF
size: -; D: -; J: TRBJ1-2; V: TRBV5-1; DNA: TGCGCCAGCAAGCAAGGTGGGGGGGATGGCTACACCTTC; CDR3: CASKQGGGDGYTF
size: -; D: -; J: TRBJ1-1; V: TRBV20-1; DNA: TGCAGTGCTAGTCAGGGATTGACTGAAGCTTTCTTT; CDR3: CSASQGLTEAFF
size: -; D: -; J: TRBJ1-5; V: TRBV19; DNA: TGTGCCAGTAGTGTCCAGGACGGGGTTGAACCCCAGCATTTT; CDR3: CASSVQDGVEPQHF
size: -; D: -; J: TRBJ2-4; V: TRBV5-1; DNA: TGCGCCAGCAGCTTACAGGGTCCCCTAGCCAAAAACATTCAGTACTTC; CDR3: CASSLQGPLAKNIQYF
size: -; D: -; J: TRBJ1-2; V: TRBV7-8; DNA: TGTGCCAGCAGCTTAGTGCAGGGTGTCTACACCTTC; CDR3: CASSLVQGVYTF
size: -; D: TRBD2; J: TRBJ2-7; V: TRBV3-1/TRBV3-2; DNA: TGTGCCAGCAGCCAAGTGAGTGGGGGGGGATACGAGCAGTACTTC; CDR3: CASSQVSGGGYEQYF
size: few; D: -; J: TRBJ1-1; V: TRBV7-8; DNA: TGTGCCAGCAGCTTAGACGACAAGAACACTGAAGCTTTCTTT; CDR3: CASSLDDKNTEAFF